A single sample is the source of the 15 T cell receptor beta chains below, sequenced in a study of response to subunit inactivated influenza vaccine. From the RT-PCR reads, TCRdb called clonotypes with MiXCR, one entry per CDR3 protein. Of fewer than 700,000 distinct CDR3 sequences listed, about an eighth are singletons. The sequences come from PBMCs from blood, collected 45 days after vaccination. The receptors come from a man over 45 who received an inactivated influenza vaccine.

The chain is built from TRBV25-1 and TRBJ1-2; perhaps TRBD1 as D (5 bases). CDR3 length: 13 residues. V dropped 5 bases and J dropped 5 bases, with 12 bases sitting between them. Looked up from germline, CDR1 is MGHDK and CDR2 is SYGVNS. The CDR3 DNA sequence: TGTGCCAGCAGTCCCGGGACTTTATATGGCTACACCTTC. It encodes CASSPGTLYGYTF.

This clonotype was counted only a few times. This rearrangement joins TRBV6-5 to TRBJ2-2; TRBD2 matches 7 bases. J was trimmed by 5 bases and V by 6 bases; bases with no gene match: 12. This CDR3 spans 16 amino acids. Germline CDR1 and CDR2: MNHEY and SVGAGI. The CDR3 here is CASRDSPGRGTGELFF. The CDR3 nucleotides read TGTGCCAGCAGAGACTCTCCGGGGCGGGGGACCGGGGAGCTGTTTTTT.

This clonotype was observed a handful of times. The chain recombines TRBV29-1 with TRBJ2-1; TRBD2 aligns across 8 bases. The CDR3 has 16 amino acids. The germline gives CDR1 SQVTM, CDR2 ANQGSEA. Germline trimming cut 5 bases from V and 7 bases from J; bases unmatched to any gene: 16. The CDR3, as DNA: TGCAGCGTTTGTTGGATTGGTAGCGGGGCGGTTAATGAGCAGTTCTTC. Residues: CSVCWIGSGAVNEQFF.

The CDR3 here is CASSLGLLAGIPDTQYF. Written as DNA, the CDR3 is TGTGCCAGCAGCTTAGGTTTACTAGCGGGGATCCCAGATACGCAGTATTTT. The V and J genes are TRBV7-2 and TRBJ2-3; TRBD2 aligns across 10 bases. There are 17 residues in the CDR3. The junction had 8 bases not matched to a gene; V was cut back by 1 base and J by 4 bases. Germline lookup yields CDR1 SGHTA and CDR2 FQGNSA.

This clonotype was observed a handful of times. The CDR3 loop reads CASSGGRIPTDTQYF. The CDR3 region has the DNA TGTGCCAGCAGCGGCGGACGGATTCCCACAGATACGCAGTATTTT. The V and J genes are TRBV5-8 and TRBJ2-3, with D unresolved. V dropped 4 bases and J dropped 2 bases, with 14 bases sitting between them. From germline, CDR1 is SGHTS and CDR2 YDEGEE. There are 15 residues in the CDR3.

The V call is TRBV28, the J call TRBJ2-7; D is perhaps TRBD1 or TRBD2 (5 bases each). The CDR3 contains 14 residues. The V gene's germline CDR1 is MDHEN and CDR2 SYDVKM. Trimming removed 5 bases at V and 7 bases at J, with 18 bases between. This CDR3 reads CASSLGTSAREQYF. For the CDR3, the DNA is TGTGCCAGCAGTCTCGGGACGTCGGCGCGGGAGCAGTACTTC.

This clonotype has a count of ten or more. The chain uses TRBV12-3 or TRBV12-4 and TRBJ2-1; no reliable D call. V was shortened by 5 bases and J by 7 bases, with 9 bases between the two germline ends. This CDR3 spans 12 amino acids. CDR3 nucleotides: TGTGCCAGCAGTACGACTGGGAATGAGCAGTTCTTC. It specifies CASSTTGNEQFF.

There are a few counts of this clonotype. The DNA for the CDR3 is TGTGCCACCAGCAGACTTCTTGGATCCCTAGCGACCTCCTACAATGAGCAGTTCTTC. It yields the protein CATSRLLGSLATSYNEQFF. The chain carries TRBV15 and TRBJ2-1; a weak D match, TRBD2 (6 bases). The CDR3 sequence is 19 residues long. Trimming took 2 bases from V and 0 from J, leaving 20 bases between them. Looked up from germline, CDR1 is LNHNV and CDR2 is YYDKDF (reference sequence).

This clonotype has a handful of counts. CDR3 DNA: TGTGCCATCAGGGGGGAGATGGGGTTGGACTCCTACGAGCAGTACTTC. Amino acid sequence: CAIRGEMGLDSYEQYF. The chain is built from TRBV10-3 and TRBJ2-7; D possibly matches TRBD1 or TRBD2 (5 bases each). V lost 6 bases to trimming and J lost 0 bases, with 18 bases between them. This CDR3 comprises 16 residues. CDR1 and CDR2 (germline): ENHRY, SYGVKD.

This clonotype was observed many times. The chain has TRBV7-2 and TRBJ1-3; the D gene is possibly TRBD1 (5 bases). The germline V gene encodes CDR1 SGHTA and CDR2 FQGNSA. The length of the CDR3 is 14 residues. V was shortened by 0 bases and J by 7 bases, with 10 bases between the two germline ends. CDR3 DNA: TGTGCCAGCAGCTTAGCGCAGGGTCGTAACACCATATATTTT. Translation gives CASSLAQGRNTIYF.

In its sample, this clonotype was seen a few times. This CDR3 reads CASIPGQGPIYEQYF. In DNA form, the CDR3 reads TGTGCCAGCATCCCGGGACAGGGCCCCATCTACGAGCAGTACTTC. The chain employs TRBV7-2 and TRBJ2-7; TRBD1 agrees at 9 bases. The germline V gene encodes CDR1 SGHTA and CDR2 FQGNSA. The CDR3 has 15 residues. V lost 7 bases to trimming and J lost 3 bases; unmatched junction nucleotides: 10.

This clonotype was counted a single time. This sequence joins TRBV5-5 and TRBJ1-6; possible D gene TRBD1, 5 bases. Germline loops: CDR1 SGHKS, CDR2 YYEKEE (reference sequence). The CDR3 is 14 amino acids. The V and J ends lost 4 bases and 1 base respectively, with 6 bases between them. The CDR3 is CASSKGSYNSPLHF. The CDR3 DNA follows: TGTGCCAGCAGCAAGGGGTCCTATAATTCACCCCTCCACTTT.

The table lists this clonotype with many counts. The rearrangement uses TRBV10-3 and TRBJ2-3, with D possibly being TRBD2 (5 bases). The CDR3 loop spans 13 amino acids. V gave up 10 bases and J gave up 1 base, with 12 bases separating them. Germline values: CDR1 ENHRY, CDR2 SYGVKD. The CDR3 DNA follows: TGTGCCACAAAGGGCGGGCGCACAGATACGCAGTATTTT. Protein sequence: CATKGGRTDTQYF.

The V and J genes are TRBV4-2 and TRBJ2-7; 9 bases are a match to TRBD2. This CDR3 is 17 amino acids long. The trim removed 1 base at V and 4 bases at J, leaving 11 bases unmatched. Germline CDR1 and CDR2: LGHNA and YNFKEQ. The CDR3 sequence is CASSQGSTGLAIYEQYF. The CDR3 DNA is TGTGCCAGCAGCCAAGGGTCGACGGGACTAGCAATTTACGAGCAGTACTTC.

A few counts support this clonotype. This CDR3 reads CAWTGELFF. The CDR3 coding sequence is TGCGCCTGGACCGGGGAGCTGTTTTTT. J is TRBJ2-2 and V is TRBV5-1; D unclear. CDR3 length: 9 amino acids. The ends were cut back, 10 bases at V and 5 bases at J, with 3 bases in the middle. Germline V gene sequence: CDR1 SGHRS, CDR2 YFSETQ.